The present T cell receptor (delta chain) was sequenced within a study of γδ T cells in repeated Plasmodium falciparum infection. Turning to the study itself: Four controlled malaria infections with P. falciparum NF54 spanned about 23 months. Sampling occurred at baseline, pre-infection for selected infections, and 21 days post-infection. Findings of the study overall: Vgamma9/Vdelta2+ repertoires stayed stably polyclonal over time and infection. Malian children's Vdelta2-negative repertoires appeared more expanded and less diverse than Australians'.

Vgamma9/Vdelta2+ and Vdelta2-negative gammadelta T cells were flow-sorted from PBMC for bulk sequencing. The CDR3 totals 18 residues. CDR1 is GEAIGNYY, CDR2 EKD, per germline. In this sample, this clone turned up a few times. The antigen is undetermined. TCRdb lists the protein of a much larger clone for this DNA, which differs at residue 13, so this is likely a read error; the protein given here is translated from the DNA itself. TCRdb re-identified clones in the multiplex PCR reads via CATT. The table shows 90,000 or so delta-chain clones, with approximately 0.92% occurring only once. This clonotype was obtained from a pool of human donors (malaria-infected and uninfected, not separated). The chain joins TRDV2 to TRDJ3, with 8 bases fitting TRDD3. No J gene was available from TCRdb, and it was assigned here by a germline match of the DNA. Sequencing input: gamma-delta T cells from blood. This chain's CDR3 is CACVQLGVESWDARQMFF. CDR3 bases: TGTGCCTGTGTCCAACTGGGGGTAGAATCCTGGGACGCCCGACAGATGTTTTTC.